The entry below gives a single T cell receptor beta chain sequence along with its context. What it binds is unknown. This record belongs to a study of cytomegalovirus exposure and HLA in healthy donors. About the research overall: Tens of millions of unique TCRs from HLA-typed donors made up an early data release.

V was shortened by 0 bases and J by 6 bases, with 17 bases between the two germline ends. CDR3 length: 16 amino acids. Germline assignment: CDR1 LGHNA and CDR2 YNFKEQ. Study-wide points: Investigators reported approximately 170 TCR beta chains as tied to cytomegalovirus.

13 Jbeta primers and 60 Vbeta primers were used for the PCR. Per the study methods: Roughly 9.9 million shared chains were among the roughly 78 million unique TCR beta chains that a later analysis counted. Some clones are missing from TCRdb's copy, which holds only in-frame ones; the method was immunoSEQ multiplex PCR. Clone size and V and J calls were adopted from that table, with D and trimming inferred from the DNA. Found here are about 100,000 clones, approximately 79% of them singletons; the top ten hold roughly 19%. The chain uses TRBV4-2 and TRBJ1-2; a possible D gene is TRBD1 (5 bases). Sequencing was carried out using PBMCs. The TCR comes from a woman aged 60-70 years in good health and CMV-seropositive. CDR3 DNA: TGTGCCAGCAGCCAAGATTACCAGGGTGGGAGGGATGGCTACACCTTC. It codes for CASSQDYQGGRDGYTF.